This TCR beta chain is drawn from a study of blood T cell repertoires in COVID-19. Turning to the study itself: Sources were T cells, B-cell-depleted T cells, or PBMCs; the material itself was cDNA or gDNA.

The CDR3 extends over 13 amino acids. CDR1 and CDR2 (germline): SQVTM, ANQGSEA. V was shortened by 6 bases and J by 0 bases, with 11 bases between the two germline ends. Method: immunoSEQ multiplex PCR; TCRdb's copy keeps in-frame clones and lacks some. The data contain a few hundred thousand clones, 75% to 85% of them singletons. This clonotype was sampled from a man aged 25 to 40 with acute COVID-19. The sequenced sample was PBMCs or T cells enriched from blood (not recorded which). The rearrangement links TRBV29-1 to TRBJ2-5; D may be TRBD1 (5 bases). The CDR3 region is CSVRGQYQETQYF. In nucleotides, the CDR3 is TGCAGCGTCCGAGGACAATACCAAGAGACCCAGTACTTC.